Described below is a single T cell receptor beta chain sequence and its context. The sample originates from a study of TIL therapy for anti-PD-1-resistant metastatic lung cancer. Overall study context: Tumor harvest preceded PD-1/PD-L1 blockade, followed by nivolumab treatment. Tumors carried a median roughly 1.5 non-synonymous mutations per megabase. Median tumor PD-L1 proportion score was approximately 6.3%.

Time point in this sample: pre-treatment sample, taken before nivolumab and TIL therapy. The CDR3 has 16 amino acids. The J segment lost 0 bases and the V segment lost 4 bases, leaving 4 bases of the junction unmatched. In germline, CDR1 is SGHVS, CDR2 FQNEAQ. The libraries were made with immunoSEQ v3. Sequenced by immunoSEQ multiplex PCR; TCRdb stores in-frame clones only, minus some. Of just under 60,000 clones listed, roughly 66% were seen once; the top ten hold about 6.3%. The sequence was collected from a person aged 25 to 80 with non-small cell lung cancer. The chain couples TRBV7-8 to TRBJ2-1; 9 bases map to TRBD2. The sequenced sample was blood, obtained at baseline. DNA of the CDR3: TGTGCCAGCAGCTCCTCAGCGGGGGGCTCCTACAATGAGCAGTTCTTC. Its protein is CASSSSAGGSYNEQFF.